The entry that follows covers one T cell receptor (beta chain) sequence. Its antigen is not known. The sample is drawn from a study of cytomegalovirus exposure and HLA in healthy donors. Overall study results and limits: In a later analysis, specific HLA alleles were associated with 15,000 or so TCR beta sequences at a 0.05 false discovery rate. For most TCR sequences rarity was the rule, although some public TCRs occurred in many donors. Certain sequence variants were highly shared and formed a cluster, and this cluster was likely a sequencing artifact.

It was with 60 Vbeta and 13 Jbeta primers that the PCR ran. Assay: immunoSEQ multiplex PCR; the TCRdb copy retains only in-frame clones and omits some. Of some 180,000 clones in the sample, approximately 85% were seen once. The V gene's germline CDR1 is SNHLY and CDR2 FYNNEI. With V trimmed by 6 bases and J by 6 bases, 5 bases remained unmatched. CDR3 size: 13 residues. The receptor's source is a man aged 25-45 years in good health and CMV-seropositive. The sample consisted of PBMCs. V is TRBV2 and J is TRBJ2-1; TRBD1 agrees at 7 bases. The CDR3 region is CASRPDRANEQFF. In DNA, the CDR3 is TGTGCCAGCAGACCAGACAGGGCCAATGAGCAGTTCTTC.